This T cell receptor (beta chain) was found in a study of blood T cell repertoires in COVID-19. On the study more broadly: Whether acute or convalescent, the COVID-19 samples came from the United States, Italy and Spain. Sources were T cells, B-cell-depleted T cells, or PBMCs; the material itself was cDNA or gDNA.

Sequencing was performed with immunoSEQ multiplex PCR; in TCRdb, only in-frame clones are kept and a portion is missing. The repertoire consists of just over 150,000 clones, with around 93% occurring once and the leading ten covering under 5%. Between the trimmed V and J ends, which lost 0 bases and 3 bases, there was a span of 12 bases. Germline V lookup: CDR1 SGHTA, CDR2 FQGNSA. This CDR3 contains 16 residues. The receptor was derived from a woman between 50 and 59 years old with acute or convalescent COVID-19. The chain combines TRBV7-2 with TRBJ1-5, with D possibly being TRBD1 (6 bases). The specimen sequenced was peripheral blood. CDR3 in amino acids: CASSLAGRGNNQPQHF. CDR3 nucleotides: TGTGCCAGCAGCTTAGCGGGCAGGGGAAACAATCAGCCCCAGCATTTT.